This T cell receptor (beta chain) stems from a study of T cells in Graves' hyperthyroidism and ophthalmopathy. The definition of stable Graves' hyperthyroidism was no ophthalmopathy progression within 18 months. RNA transcripts were the template for amplifying TCR beta CDR3 regions. Using the HTBI primer set, a first-round RT-PCR was run on the TCR CDR3. TCRdb passed the multiplex PCR reads through MiXCR, listing each CDR3 protein once. The data hold over 550,000 distinct CDR3 sequences, with 16% observed a single time. Findings of the study overall: Ophthalmopathy, which appeared later, was predicted by the model a median approximately 6.7 months before onset. Most clonotypes expanded in the thyroid (above 0.001) were also present in blood.

To note about this clonotype: Its antigen is not identified.

Sequenced sample: blood. The clonotype was recovered from a woman aged 18-29 years with Graves' hyperthyroidism.

The DNA of the CDR3 is TGTGCCAGTAGTCCCGAGGGACAGGGAAGTTCACCCCTCCACTTT. Encoded protein: CASSPEGQGSSPLHF. The gene calls are TRBV19 and TRBJ1-6; 9 positions match TRBD1. Unmatched junction bases numbered 8, after V lost 5 bases and J lost 9 bases. The CDR3 length is 15 residues. The V gene's germline CDR1 is LNHDA and CDR2 SQIVND (reference sequence). The full variable domain, with the rest looked up from reference TRBV19 and TRBJ1-6, is DGGITQSPKYLFRKEGQNVTLSCEQNLNHDAMYWYRQDPGQGLRLIYYSQIVNDFQKGDIAEGYSVSREKKESFPLTVTSAQKNPTAFYLCASSPEGQGSSPLHFGNGTRLTVT.